These 29 T cell receptor beta chains came from one sample sequenced in a study of OX40 agonist ivuxolimab in advanced cancers. Using immunoSEQ multiplex PCR, the repertoire was profiled, and TCRdb retains in-frame clones only, with some absent. Of around 150,000 clones listed, 90% to 95% are singletons. The sequencing used CD4+ or CD8+ T cells sorted from blood, collected in a trial of the OX40 agonist ivuxolimab. Receptors were obtained from an adult with an advanced solid tumor such as melanoma, head and neck, liver or kidney cancer.

The genes are TRBV4-3 and TRBJ1-2; weak D call: TRBD1 (6 bases). The CDR3 length is 13 residues. In germline, CDR1 is LGHNA, CDR2 YSLEER. V was shortened by 8 bases and J by 8 bases, with 18 bases between the two germline ends. The CDR3 coding sequence is TGCGCCAGCTCCATGACAGGCCTTTGGGGCTACACCTTC. Amino acid sequence: CASSMTGLWGYTF.

The J gene is TRBJ2-7, the V gene TRBV4-3; D ambiguous. From germline, CDR1 is LGHNA and CDR2 YSLEER. The CDR3 length is 13 residues. Trimming pared 0 bases from V and 2 bases from J, leaving 5 bases between. The CDR3 loop is CASSQDAPYEQYF. The CDR3, as DNA: TGCGCCAGCAGCCAAGACGCCCCCTACGAGCAGTACTTC.

V and J are TRBV4-3 and TRBJ2-7; tentatively, D is TRBD1 (6 bases). The CDR3 runs to 16 residues. The V end was cut by 3 bases, the J end by 2 bases, with 17 bases between. Germline V lookup: CDR1 LGHNA, CDR2 YSLEER. The CDR3 spells CASSQATGPLTYEQYF. For the CDR3, the DNA is TGCGCCAGCAGCCAGGCTACAGGGCCCCTAACCTACGAGCAGTACTTC.

The chain uses TRBV7-2 and TRBJ2-7; 8 bases align to TRBD1. Germline V gene data show CDR1 as SGHTA and CDR2 as FQGNSA. The CDR3 has 14 residues. Trimming cost V 3 bases and J 4 bases; bases outside gene matches: 5. The CDR3 nucleotides are TGTGCCAGCAGCTTCCGGGACAGGTCTTACGAGCAGTACTTC. Translation gives CASSFRDRSYEQYF.

V is TRBV29-1 and J is TRBJ2-5; the D gene is possibly TRBD2 (6 bases). The CDR3 consists of 13 residues. V lost 3 bases to trimming and J lost 1 base, with 9 bases between them. Germline V gene data show CDR1 as SQVTM and CDR2 as ANQGSEA. CDR3 loop: CSVDGTFQETQYF. The CDR3 DNA sequence: TGCAGCGTTGACGGGACTTTCCAAGAGACCCAGTACTTC. Together with reference TRBV29-1 and TRBJ2-5, the CDR3 gives the full variable domain: SAVISQKPSRDICQRGTSLTIQCQVDSQVTMMFWYRQQPGQSLTLIATANQGSEATYESGFVIDKFPISRPNLTFSTLTVSNMSPEDSSIYLCSVDGTFQETQYFGPGTRLLVL.

The V call is TRBV6-6, the J call TRBJ1-3, with unresolved D. The CDR3 covers 16 residues. V was clipped by 7 bases and J by 3 bases, with 19 bases between them. The V gene's germline CDR1 is MNHNY and CDR2 SVGAGI (reference sequence). The CDR3 DNA reads as TGTGCCAGCACCTACCCCGCAGGAGGGTATGGAAACACCATATATTTT. This sequence encodes CASTYPAGGYGNTIYF.

The genes are TRBV6-5 and TRBJ1-1; TRBD1 aligns across 7 bases. The CDR3 length is 13 residues. Trimming at V came to 5 bases and at J to 7 bases, leaving 7 bases not matched to a gene. CDR1 and CDR2 (germline): MNHEY, SVGAGI. CDR3 protein: CASSARDRGEAFF. In DNA, the CDR3 is TGTGCCAGCAGTGCCCGGGACAGAGGTGAAGCTTTCTTT.

The sample holds one count of this clone. This chain connects TRBV6-5 to TRBJ2-5; D might be TRBD1 (6 bases). The V end was cut by 6 bases, the J end by 3 bases, with 14 bases between. From germline, CDR1 is MNHEY and CDR2 SVGAGI. This CDR3 is built from 14 residues. The CDR3 is CASSAGTRKETQYF. The CDR3 nucleotides are TGTGCCAGCAGCGCCGGGACACGTAAAGAGACCCAGTACTTC.

The J gene is TRBJ2-5, the V gene TRBV9, with a weak D call TRBD1 (6 bases). CDR3 length: 14 amino acids. The V and J ends lost 1 base and 5 bases respectively, with 12 bases between them. Germline CDR1 and CDR2: SGDLS and YYNGEE. The CDR3 reads CASSVSQGAETQYF. The DNA of the CDR3 is TGTGCCAGCAGCGTATCACAGGGTGCGGAGACCCAGTACTTC.

CDR3 region: CASSISLQPQHF. The DNA of the CDR3 is TGTGCCAGTAGTATCTCCCTGCAGCCCCAGCATTTT. The V and J genes are TRBV19 and TRBJ1-5; unclear D gene. CDR1 is LNHDA, CDR2 SQIVND, per germline (reference sequence). The CDR3 has 12 amino acids. Trimming took off 3 bases at V and 7 bases at J, with 7 bases between the two ends.

The V call is TRBV7-2, the J call TRBJ2-6, with unresolved D. V was cut by 8 bases and J by 1 base, with 9 bases left in between. The CDR3 totals 14 residues. Germline assignment: CDR1 SGHTA and CDR2 FQGNSA. The CDR3, as DNA: TGTGCCAGCGGCAGATCTTCTGGGGCCAACGTCCTGACTTTC. This translates into CASGRSSGANVLTF. The complete variable domain, with remaining parts taken from reference TRBV7-2 and TRBJ2-6, reads GAGVSQSPSNKVTEKGKDVELRCDPISGHTALYWYRQSLGQGLEFLIYFQGNSAPDKSGLPSDRFSAERTGGSVSTLTIQRTQQEDSAVYLCASGRSSGANVLTFGAGSRLTVL.

The rearrangement uses TRBV6-5 and TRBJ2-7; D possibly corresponds to TRBD1 (6 bases). The CDR3 runs 13 residues. Between the trimmed V and J ends, which lost 3 bases and 3 bases, there was a span of 9 bases. Germline CDR1 is MNHEY and CDR2 is SVGAGI. In nucleotides, the CDR3 is TGTGCCAGCAGTTATTCGACAGGCTACGAGCAGTACTTC. Amino acid sequence: CASSYSTGYEQYF.

The J gene is TRBJ2-5, the V gene TRBV11-2; no reliable D call. V was trimmed by 5 bases and J by 0 bases, leaving 10 bases between them. The CDR3 runs 14 residues. CDR1 SGHAT and CDR2 FQNNGV come from the germline V gene. Written as DNA, the CDR3 is TGTGCCAGCAGCACTGACCCGTACCAAGAGACCCAGTACTTC. Protein: CASSTDPYQETQYF.

CDR3 DNA sequence: TGTGCCATCAGTGCCAGCACCGGGACAGGGGGGAATCAGCCCCAGCATTTT. This gives the protein CAISASTGTGGNQPQHF. This chain joins TRBV10-3 and TRBJ1-5; 11 bases are a match to TRBD1. From germline, CDR1 is ENHRY and CDR2 SYGVKD. V was clipped by 4 bases and J by 4 bases; unmatched bases: 9. CDR3 length: 17 amino acids.

This clone has just a few counts. The V and J genes are TRBV7-2 and TRBJ2-6; 8 bases fit TRBD1. In germline, CDR1 is SGHTA, CDR2 FQGNSA. V dropped 0 bases and J dropped 2; count of bases not matched to a gene: 6. The CDR3 totals 18 residues. CDR3 in amino acids: CASSLARTGRPGANVLTF. The CDR3 coding sequence is TGTGCCAGCAGCTTAGCCCGGACAGGGAGGCCTGGGGCCAACGTCCTGACTTTC.

This clone was detected only once. The chain uses TRBV29-1 and TRBJ2-2, with a weak D call TRBD1 (6 bases). Germline V gene data show CDR1 as SQVTM and CDR2 as ANQGSEA. V lost 4 bases, J lost 6 bases, and 6 bases lay in between. The CDR3 length is 11 residues. The CDR3 nucleotides read TGCAGCGTTGGGACAGCCGGGGAGCTGTTTTTT. Amino acids: CSVGTAGELFF.

The chain joins TRBV12-5 to TRBJ2-5; tentatively, D is TRBD1 (6 bases). The CDR3 spans 14 residues. Per the germline V gene, CDR1 is LGHNT and CDR2 is FRNRAP. The ends were cut back, 7 bases at V and 3 bases at J, with 15 bases in the middle. For the CDR3, the DNA is TGTGCTAGTGCCCTGGGACATTTGGAAGAGACCCAGTACTTC. It specifies CASALGHLEETQYF.

This CDR3 is CASKGWQAYNEQFF. Written as DNA, the CDR3 is TGTGCCAGCAAAGGGTGGCAGGCTTACAATGAGCAGTTCTTC. This sequence joins TRBV6-1 and TRBJ2-1; D gene uncertain. Germline CDR1 reads MNHNS; CDR2 reads SASEGT. V shed 7 bases and J shed 4 bases, with 14 bases lying between them. The CDR3 contains 14 residues.

The chain recombines TRBV7-2 with TRBJ2-3, with a weak D call TRBD2 (5 bases). The ends were cut back, 5 bases at V and 7 bases at J, with 16 bases in the middle. The length of the CDR3 is 14 residues. Germline assignment: CDR1 SGHTA and CDR2 FQGNSA. This CDR3 reads CASSPSGSQNTQYF. In DNA, the CDR3 is TGTGCCAGCAGCCCCAGCGGAAGCCAGAATACGCAGTATTTT. The entire variable domain, with the rest obtained from reference TRBV7-2 and TRBJ2-3, is as follows: GAGVSQSPSNKVTEKGKDVELRCDPISGHTALYWYRQSLGQGLEFLIYFQGNSAPDKSGLPSDRFSAERTGGSVSTLTIQRTQQEDSAVYLCASSPSGSQNTQYFGPGTRLTVL.

The chain links TRBV5-6 to TRBJ1-1; D gene unclear. Trimming pared 0 bases from V and 3 bases from J, leaving 12 bases between. Germline-derived CDR1 and CDR2 are SGHDT and YYEEEE. The CDR3 runs to 15 residues. CDR3 loop: CASSLVAVRYTEAFF. Here the CDR3 DNA reads TGTGCCAGCAGCTTGGTCGCGGTGAGATACACTGAAGCTTTCTTT.

The chain employs TRBV5-1 and TRBJ2-5, with 11 bases lining up with TRBD2. CDR1 and CDR2 from the germline V gene are SGHRS and YFSETQ. This CDR3 comprises 16 residues. Trimming removed 2 bases from V and 4 bases from J; junction bases left unmatched: 7. CDR3 sequence: CASSFPTSGVAETQYF. Written as DNA, the CDR3 is TGCGCCAGCAGCTTCCCGACTAGCGGGGTCGCAGAGACCCAGTACTTC.

The V call is TRBV10-3, the J call TRBJ2-6, with D possibly TRBD1 on 6 matching bases. Trimming stripped 2 bases from V and 4 bases from J, with 12 bases between. Germline V gene data show CDR1 as ENHRY and CDR2 as SYGVKD. The CDR3 is 16 amino acids. The CDR3 loop reads CAISEGAGAGANVLTF. The CDR3 DNA sequence: TGTGCCATCAGTGAGGGGGCAGGGGCCGGGGCCAACGTCCTGACTTTC.

DNA for the CDR3: TGCGCCAGCAGTGAGCGGGACTGGGGGCGGAACACTGAAGCTTTCTTT. As protein: CASSERDWGRNTEAFF. The rearrangement joins TRBV10-2 to TRBJ1-1; tentative D call: TRBD1 (6 bases). Germline V gene lookup returns CDR1 WSHSY and CDR2 SAAADI. The V and J ends lost 2 bases and 1 base respectively, with 14 bases between them. This CDR3 has 16 amino acids.

DNA of the CDR3: TGTGCCAGCAGCGCGGGCGGGACTAGCGGTTACAATGAGCAGTTCTTC. It codes for CASSAGGTSGYNEQFF. The gene calls are TRBV9 and TRBJ2-1; TRBD2 agrees at 11 bases. V lost 3 bases to trimming and J lost 4 bases; unmatched junction nucleotides: 6. Germline assignment: CDR1 SGDLS and CDR2 YYNGEE. CDR3 size: 16 residues.

V gene TRBV9 combines with J gene TRBJ2-5; D is undetermined. This CDR3 is built from 15 residues. Germline values: CDR1 SGDLS, CDR2 YYNGEE. Trimming stripped 3 bases from V and 5 bases from J, with 17 bases between. Here the CDR3 reads CASSAAYSEWETQYF. CDR3 nucleotides: TGTGCCAGCAGCGCGGCCTACAGTGAATGGGAGACCCAGTACTTC.

J is TRBJ1-2 and V is TRBV6-4, with 8 bases identical to TRBD1. The CDR3 contains 13 residues. Per the germline V gene, CDR1 is MRHNA and CDR2 is SNTAGT. The V gene end was trimmed by 9 bases and the J gene end by 3 bases; junction bases not matched to a gene: 6. In DNA, the CDR3 is TGTGCCAGTTCGACAGGGGAGGACTATGGCTACACCTTC. Its protein product is CASSTGEDYGYTF.

This chain uses TRBV7-6 with TRBJ2-7; 7 bases line up with TRBD1. Looked up from germline, CDR1 is SGHVS and CDR2 is FNYEAQ. The ends lost 6 bases at V and 5 bases at J; junction bases unmatched: 7. The CDR3 has 13 residues. CDR3 loop: CASSIRGNDEQYF. CDR3 in DNA: TGTGCCAGCAGTATCAGGGGGAACGACGAGCAGTACTTC.

The rearrangement uses TRBV4-2 and TRBJ2-1, with no clear D. Trimming removed 4 bases from V and 4 bases from J, with 14 bases in between. CDR1 is LGHNA and CDR2 is YNFKEQ in the germline V gene. The CDR3 contains 15 residues. The DNA of the CDR3 is TGTGCCAGCAGCCTCGAAATTGGAACATACAATGAGCAGTTCTTC. Translation gives CASSLEIGTYNEQFF.

The chain employs TRBV5-1 and TRBJ2-6; D may be TRBD1 (6 bases). V was cut by 5 bases and J by 4 bases, with 10 bases left in between. The germline gives CDR1 SGHRS, CDR2 YFSETQ. This CDR3 contains 14 residues. In DNA form, the CDR3 reads TGCGCCAGCAGTTCCGGGACAGGGGCCAACGTCCTGACTTTC. Amino acids: CASSSGTGANVLTF. Variable domain in full (rest from reference TRBV5-1 and TRBJ2-6): KAGVTQTPRYLIKTRGQQVTLSCSPISGHRSVSWYQQTPGQGLQFLFEYFSETQRNKGNFPGRFSGRQFSNSRSEMNVSTLELGDSALYLCASSSGTGANVLTFGAGSRLTVL.